This TCR beta chain was sequenced in a study of T cells after yellow fever vaccination. TCRdb passed the 5' RACE reads through MiXCR, listing each CDR3 protein once. The sample shows hundreds of thousands of distinct CDR3 sequences, roughly a sixth of them seen only once. The CDR3 contains 16 residues. V shed 1 base and J 0 bases; nucleotides not matched to a gene: 6. In germline, CDR1 is SGHRS, CDR2 YFSETQ. This clonotype was counted a few times. The specimen comprised PBMCs, sampled less than 6 days after the first yellow fever vaccination. The clonotype was recovered from a man aged 18-30 years who received the YFV17D yellow fever vaccine. The gene calls are TRBV5-1 and TRBJ2-7; TRBD2 matches at 8 bases. The CDR3 here is CASSLSSGATSYEQYF. CDR3 in DNA: TGCGCCAGCAGCTTGAGTAGCGGGGCCACCTCCTACGAGCAGTACTTC.